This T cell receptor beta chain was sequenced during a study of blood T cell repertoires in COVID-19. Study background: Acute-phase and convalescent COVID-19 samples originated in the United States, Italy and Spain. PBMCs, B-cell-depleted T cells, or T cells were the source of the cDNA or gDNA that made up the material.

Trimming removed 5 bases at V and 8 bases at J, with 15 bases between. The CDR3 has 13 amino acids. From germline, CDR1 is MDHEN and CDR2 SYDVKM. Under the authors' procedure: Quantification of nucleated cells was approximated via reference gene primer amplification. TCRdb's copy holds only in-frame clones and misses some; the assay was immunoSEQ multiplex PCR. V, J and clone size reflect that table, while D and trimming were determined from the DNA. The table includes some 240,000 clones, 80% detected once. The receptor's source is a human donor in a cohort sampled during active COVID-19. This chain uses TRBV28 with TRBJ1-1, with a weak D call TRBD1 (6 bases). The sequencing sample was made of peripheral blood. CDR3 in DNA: TGTGCCAGCAGTCCCCCAGGGGACCCCGAAGCTTTCTTT. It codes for CASSPPGDPEAFF.